This TCR beta chain was profiled in a study of fetal regulatory T cell absence and autoimmunity. The study's findings and limits: In IPEX syndrome, oligoclonal enrichment was read as supporting prenatal antigen-driven autoimmunity in the pancreas. Broadly similar TRB gene family usage was seen in pancreas and cord blood.

Concerning this clone itself: What it recognizes is unknown.

This CDR3 comprises 15 residues. Germline lookup yields CDR1 SGDLS and CDR2 YYNGEE. With 0 bases clipped from V and 4 bases from J, the junction kept 3 bases outside the gene matches. This table comes from immunoSEQ multiplex PCR, and its TCRdb copy is limited to in-frame clones, with some not included. In the table there are more than 85,000 clones, roughly 78% of which are singletons. The V and J genes are TRBV9 and TRBJ2-1; 8 positions agree with TRBD2. Sequenced material: pancreas tissue. This clonotype originated in a male donor with IPEX syndrome. The CDR3, as DNA: TGTGCCAGCAGCGTAGCACTAGCGGTTTACAATGAGCAGTTCTTC. Protein sequence: CASSVALAVYNEQFF.